This T cell receptor (beta chain) was identified in a study of T-cell reconstitution after alpha-beta-depleted transplantation in children. V lost 2 bases and J lost 6; bases outside the gene matches: 10. The germline V gene has CDR1 SGHTA and CDR2 FQGNSA. This CDR3 comprises 16 residues. A TCRbeta library incorporating unique molecular identifiers was prepared. MiXCR was run by TCRdb on the PCR reads, yielding one entry per CDR3 protein. The table shows around 400,000 distinct CDR3 sequences, with around 21% occurring only once. The sequence derives from a human donor who donated a stem cell graft to a child with acute myeloid leukemia. The sequenced sample was PBMCs from the stem cell graft donor, obtained from the stem cell graft. The chain couples TRBV7-2 to TRBJ1-5; 7 nucleotides align to TRBD1. The CDR3 bases are TGTGCCAGCAGCTTAAGTTCCAGGGGGGTAGGTCAGCCCCAGCATTTT. This codes for CASSLSSRGVGQPQHF.